The rows below give T cell receptor beta chains drawn from one sample of a study of T cell clones after liver transplantation. TCRdb's copy holds only in-frame clones and misses some; the assay was immunoSEQ multiplex PCR. The sample includes 6,000 or so clones, 80% of them seen just once. Sequencing was performed on CD8+ T cells from blood, taken around 42 months after liver transplant. The source is a human patient who received a liver transplant. Some T cells could come from the graft donor. The CDR3 runs from the conserved cysteine through the conserved F or W. D genes are given only for firm matches. Clone size is shown for a subset of rows, as once, few, many or a class of expanded clone.

cdr3_aa cdr3_nt d_call clone_size j_call cdr3_length v_call
CASSSGNRGYTIYF TGTGCCAGCAGCTCAGGGAATAGGGGATACACCATATATTTT - - TRBJ1-3 14 TRBV28
CASSSPTAYYGYTF TGTGCCAGCAGCTCCCCGACAGCTTACTATGGCTACACCTTC - - TRBJ1-2 14 TRBV28
CASSSPSGIEEYF TGTGCCAGCAGTTCCCCTAGCGGGATTGAGGAGTACTTC TRBD2 - TRBJ2-7 13 TRBV6-5
CASSQAGFGANVLTF TGCGCCAGCAGCCAAGCAGGGTTTGGGGCCAACGTCCTGACTTTC - - TRBJ2-6 15 TRBV4-3
CASSQDKFEQFF TGCGCCAGCAGCCAAGATAAGTTTGAGCAGTTCTTC - once TRBJ2-1 12 TRBV4-1
CASSHHRENNYGYTF TGTGCCAGCAGCCACCACAGGGAAAATAACTATGGCTACACCTTC - - TRBJ1-2 15 TRBV7-9
CASSLRLAGIYEQYF TGTGCCAGCAGTTTAAGACTAGCGGGCATATACGAGCAGTACTTC TRBD2 few TRBJ2-7 15 TRBV27
CASSGLAGAYEQYF TGTGCCAGCAGTGGACTAGCGGGAGCCTACGAGCAGTACTTC TRBD2 - TRBJ2-7 14 TRBV27
CASSPFGGSTDTQYF TGCGCCAGCAGCCCTTTCGGGGGGAGCACAGATACGCAGTATTTT TRBD2 - TRBJ2-3 15 TRBV4-1
CASSYRGGGTEAFF TGTGCCAGCAGTTACCGAGGAGGTGGCACTGAAGCTTTCTTT - - TRBJ1-1 14 TRBV6-6
CASSEGYLRGQSSYEQYF TGTGCCAGCAGTGAAGGATACCTCAGGGGACAGAGCTCCTACGAGCAGTACTTC TRBD1 few TRBJ2-7 18 TRBV2
CASRRFTAGGDVEQYF TGTGCCAGCAGGCGTTTTACAGCGGGAGGGGACGTCGAGCAGTACTTC TRBD2 - TRBJ2-7 16 TRBV2
CASFGLNAPYEQYF TGTGCCAGCTTCGGCCTAAATGCCCCCTACGAGCAGTACTTC - - TRBJ2-7 14 TRBV6-6
CASRYSTGHYYEQYF TGCGCCAGCAGGTACTCGACAGGGCATTACTACGAGCAGTACTTC TRBD1 - TRBJ2-7 15 TRBV5-1
CASSDGGAFF TGTGCCAGCAGCGATGGTGGAGCTTTCTTT - - TRBJ1-1 10 TRBV6-5
CASSPRDRTEAFF TGTGCCAGCAGTCCCCGGGATCGGACTGAAGCTTTCTTT - - TRBJ1-1 13 TRBV7-9
CASSPGRQHYEQYF TGTGCCAGCAGCCCAGGGAGGCAACACTACGAGCAGTACTTC - - TRBJ2-7 14 TRBV9
CASSPRDGVTGTEAFF TGTGCCAGCAGCCCTAGGGATGGGGTGACAGGAACTGAAGCTTTCTTT - once TRBJ1-1 16 TRBV9
CASKRQGNTEAFF TGTGCCAGCAAGAGGCAGGGGAACACTGAAGCTTTCTTT - - TRBJ1-1 13 TRBV6-6
CASSLGGGSYNEQFF TGTGCCAGCAGCCTAGGCGGGGGCTCCTACAATGAGCAGTTCTTC TRBD2 - TRBJ2-1 15 TRBV9
CASSEVGAAQGADGYTF TGTGCCAGCAGTGAAGTAGGCGCGGCACAGGGGGCCGATGGCTACACCTTC TRBD1 - TRBJ1-2 17 TRBV25-1
CASSYSTGVSYEQYF TGTGCCAGCAGCTATTCGACAGGGGTGTCCTACGAGCAGTACTTC TRBD1 - TRBJ2-7 15 TRBV7-9
CASSWDQVPAYGYTF TGTGCCAGCAGTTGGGACCAAGTGCCAGCCTATGGCTACACCTTC - - TRBJ1-2 15 TRBV28
CASSDSPGTEYTEAFF TGCGCCAGCAGTGATTCCCCCGGGACAGAATACACTGAAGCTTTCTTT TRBD1 - TRBJ1-1 16 TRBV10-1